A selection of T cell receptor beta chains follows, all from one sample in a study of blood T cell repertoires in COVID-19. Clones were read by immunoSEQ multiplex PCR, and TCRdb kept only the in-frame ones, dropping some. The sample consists of approximately 390,000 clones, approximately 87% of them appearing once. Sequencing input: peripheral blood. Receptors were obtained from a woman aged 55-69 years with COVID-19, enrolled during active disease. CDR3s leave out the opening cysteine and the closing phenylalanine or tryptophan. The size entry is marked missing in some rows and otherwise reads once, few, many or a size class.

j_call: TRBJ2-2; clone_size: -; v_call: TRBV27; cdr3_aa: ASSWTDSTGELF
j_call: TRBJ2-1; clone_size: -; v_call: TRBV5-1; cdr3_aa: ASSLAGTSMYEQF
j_call: TRBJ2-3; clone_size: -; v_call: TRBV4-1; cdr3_aa: ASSRGLAGTTDTQY
j_call: TRBJ1-5; clone_size: -; v_call: TRBV7-2; cdr3_aa: ASSSGGLGSEQPQH
j_call: TRBJ2-1; clone_size: -; v_call: TRBV2; cdr3_aa: ASKDTLIDNEQF
j_call: TRBJ2-7; clone_size: few; v_call: TRBV7-3; cdr3_aa: ASSPRRDRDEQY
j_call: TRBJ2-5; clone_size: -; v_call: TRBV14; cdr3_aa: ASSQTLQETQY
j_call: TRBJ2-7; clone_size: -; v_call: TRBV29-1; cdr3_aa: SVARGDEQY
j_call: TRBJ1-1; clone_size: few; v_call: TRBV19; cdr3_aa: ASRALDRVNSEAF
j_call: TRBJ2-3; clone_size: -; v_call: TRBV4-2; cdr3_aa: ASSQDLAEGTDTQY
j_call: TRBJ2-2; clone_size: -; v_call: TRBV5-5; cdr3_aa: ASSSSGRGGRGTGELF
j_call: TRBJ2-7; clone_size: -; v_call: TRBV9; cdr3_aa: ASSVGLGAGEQY
j_call: TRBJ1-2; clone_size: once; v_call: TRBV28; cdr3_aa: ASTPGQEIYGYT
j_call: TRBJ1-2; clone_size: -; v_call: TRBV19; cdr3_aa: ASSYSSYGYT
j_call: TRBJ1-1; clone_size: -; v_call: TRBV14; cdr3_aa: ASSRGTGVTEAF
j_call: TRBJ1-2; clone_size: -; v_call: TRBV19; cdr3_aa: ASSKPGGAVYGYT
j_call: TRBJ2-5; clone_size: -; v_call: TRBV5-1; cdr3_aa: ASSAEGSGGAETQY